This T cell receptor beta chain was recorded in a study of T-cell reconstitution after alpha-beta-depleted transplantation in children. Findings of the study overall: Two months or so post-transplant, alpha-beta T cells reportedly derived from several hundred expanded graft clones. By one year post-transplant, T-cell counts and diversity largely arose from T cells that were newly produced. Elevated TCRbeta diversity at day 60 was traced, in some patients, to surviving recipient T cells and thymic progenitors.

This CDR3 region has 16 residues. The trim removed 6 bases at V and 3 bases at J, leaving 5 bases unmatched. CDR1 and CDR2 (germline): ENHRY, SYGVKD. The authors prepared the TCRbeta library with unique molecular identifiers. TCRdb fed the PCR reads into MiXCR, producing one record per CDR3 protein. The sample gives about 1,000,000 distinct CDR3 sequences, about 30% of which show up once; over 25% is in the top ten. To note about this clonotype: Its cognate antigen is unknown.

This specimen was PBMCs, mostly from graft donor cells, taken 360 days after TCRalphabeta/CD19-depleted stem cell transplant. The V call is TRBV10-3, the J call TRBJ1-4, with TRBD1 matching over 12 bases. The receptor was isolated from a boy in the first two years of life who had a stem cell transplant for SCID, so the T cells may come from the graft donor. CDR3 protein: CAIRPGTGGSNEKLFF. The DNA of the CDR3 is TGTGCCATCAGACCCGGGACAGGGGGCTCTAATGAAAAACTGTTTTTT.